The 19 T cell receptor beta chains reported below all come from one sample, sequenced in a study of regulatory T cells in long-lasting Graves disease. Combining iRepertoire HTBI primers with Arm-PCR of CDR3 regions, the authors built TCR beta libraries. Each CDR3 protein is one row after TCRdb ran MiXCR on the multiplex PCR reads. The repertoire holds fewer than 450,000 distinct CDR3 sequences, with around 22% as singletons. Time point here: persistent/refractory GD, antithyroid drugs over 5 years with positive TRAb. PBMC-extracted RNA yielded the TCR library. Sequenced here: peripheral blood mononuclear cells (PBMCs), sampled when the disease was refractory, from a patient treated with antithyroid drugs. These receptors originate from a female donor with Graves disease.

The chain employs TRBV5-1 and TRBJ1-2; TRBD1 might be the D (5 bases). The CDR3 spans 15 residues. Per germline, CDR1 SGHRS and CDR2 YFSETQ. V was shortened by 4 bases and J by 2 bases, with 15 bases between the two germline ends. The CDR3: CASSGEAHRNYGYTF. CDR3 sequence (DNA): TGCGCCAGCAGCGGGGAGGCCCACAGGAACTATGGCTACACCTTC.

A remark on this clonotype: A much larger clone is a single base away; this may be a read error. This chain joins TRBV28 and TRBJ2-7; either TRBD1 or TRBD2 may fit D (5 bases each). Germline CDR1 is MDHEN and CDR2 is SYDVKM. This CDR3 is 14 amino acids long. The CDR3, as DNA: TGTGCCAGCAGTTTTGAGGGACCGAGATTAGAGCAGTGCTTC. This gives the protein CASSFEGPRLEQCF.

Only a few counts were recorded for this clonotype. The chain links TRBV5-4 to TRBJ2-5; no clear D. Trimming took 0 bases from V and 4 from J, leaving 10 bases between them. Germline V gene lookup returns CDR1 SGHNT and CDR2 YYREEE (reference sequence). There are 14 residues in the CDR3. This chain's CDR3 is CASSLEGFGETQYF. CDR3 sequence (DNA): TGTGCCAGCAGCTTGGAGGGTTTTGGAGAGACCCAGTACTTC.

The chain is built from TRBV19 and TRBJ2-2; D not resolved. The V end lost 3 bases, the J end lost 0 bases, and 8 bases lay between the germline ends. This CDR3 spans 15 amino acids. Germline V CDR1 and CDR2: LNHDA, SQIVND (reference sequence). The CDR3 bases are TGTGCCAGTAGTATTACGGGTGCGAACACCGGGGAGCTGTTTTTT. The encoded protein is CASSITGANTGELFF.

The V gene is TRBV9, the J gene TRBJ1-1; D not certain. This CDR3 has 14 amino acids. V was shortened by 0 bases and J by 4 bases, with 10 bases between the two germline ends. The germline V gene encodes CDR1 SGDLS and CDR2 YYNGEE. The DNA of the CDR3 is TGTGCCAGCAGCGTAGAGGAGGGCGGCACTGAAGCTTTCTTT. The encoded protein is CASSVEEGGTEAFF.

This clonotype was seen more than once but under ten times. The chain joins TRBV11-2 to TRBJ1-3; no clear D. With 5 bases removed from V and 1 base from J, the gap between germline ends came to 9 bases. Germline V lookup: CDR1 SGHAT, CDR2 FQNNGV. The CDR3 runs 14 residues. Here the CDR3 DNA reads TGTGCCAGCAGCCCTTGGGCTTCTGGAAACACCATATATTTT. It is translated as CASSPWASGNTIYF.

The rearrangement links TRBV7-2 to TRBJ1-4; D is unresolved. Trimming removed 3 bases from V and 8 bases from J, with 10 bases in between. The germline V gene has CDR1 SGHTA and CDR2 FQGNSA. The CDR3 totals 13 residues. CDR3 region: CASSFQEGEKLFF. DNA for the CDR3: TGTGCCAGCAGCTTTCAAGAAGGAGAAAAACTGTTTTTT.

Details on this clonotype: No conserved phenylalanine or tryptophan is present at the end of the CDR3, so a read error is the likely explanation. The V call is TRBV7-9, the J call TRBJ2-5, with D possibly being TRBD1 (8 bases). The CDR3 sequence is 15 residues long. CDR1 is SEHNR, CDR2 FQNEAQ, per germline (reference sequence). V was shortened by 4 bases and J by 4 bases, with 16 bases between the two germline ends. The CDR3 sequence: CASSYPTGEGETQYS. The CDR3 region has the DNA TGTGCCAGCAGCTACCCGACAGGGGAGGGAGAGACCCAGTACTCC.

V is TRBV18 and J is TRBJ2-7; 8 bases are shared with TRBD2. V shed 8 bases and J 1 base; nucleotides not matched to a gene: 13. CDR1 is KGHSH, CDR2 LQKENI, per germline. The CDR3 has 16 residues. The CDR3 coding sequence is TGTGCCAGCCTCATAAATCCCAGCGGGAGTTCCTACGAGCAGTACTTC. Protein product: CASLINPSGSSYEQYF.

The genes are TRBV20-1 and TRBJ1-3, with D possibly being TRBD1 (5 bases). The CDR3 extends over 15 amino acids. The V end was cut by 3 bases, the J end by 7 bases, with 19 bases between. CDR1 DFQATT and CDR2 SNEGSKA come from the germline V gene (reference sequence). The CDR3 loop reads CSASAYHLQGNTIYF. The CDR3 DNA follows: TGCAGTGCTAGTGCCTATCATCTGCAGGGCAACACCATATATTTT.

This sequence joins TRBV20-1 and TRBJ2-7; 7 positions agree with TRBD1. Germline assignment: CDR1 DFQATT and CDR2 SNEGSKA (reference sequence). Trimming removed 5 bases from V and 0 bases from J; junction bases left unmatched: 10. CDR3 size: 15 residues. CDR3 sequence reads: CSAPHYRGSSYEQYF. CDR3 coding DNA: TGCAGTGCTCCTCATTACAGGGGTAGCTCCTACGAGCAGTACTTC.

The V and J genes are TRBV2 and TRBJ2-5, with D perhaps being TRBD1 or TRBD2 (6 bases each). V was clipped by 0 bases and J by 9 bases, with 17 bases between them. The CDR3 has 15 amino acids. Germline V lookup: CDR1 SNHLY, CDR2 FYNNEI. The CDR3 reads CASSEALLGGSAQYF. Here the CDR3 DNA reads TGTGCCAGCAGTGAAGCGCTTCTGGGGGGCTCGGCCCAGTACTTC. The whole variable domain, remainder taken from reference TRBV2 and TRBJ2-5, is EPEVTQTPSHQVTQMGQEVILRCVPISNHLYFYWYRQILGQKVEFLVSFYNNEISEKSEIFDDQFSVERPDGSNFTLKIRSTKLEDSAMYFCASSEALLGGSAQYFGPGTRLLVL.

At least ten counts were recorded for this clonotype. The chain couples TRBV15 to TRBJ1-2; 8 bases match TRBD1. The V gene's germline CDR1 is LNHNV and CDR2 YYDKDF (reference sequence). The CDR3 loop spans 14 amino acids. The V segment lost 6 bases and the J segment 2 bases; nucleotides outside the gene matches: 5. The CDR3 spells CATRRDRMNYGYTF. Here the CDR3 DNA reads TGTGCCACCAGAAGGGACAGGATGAACTATGGCTACACCTTC.

The V call is TRBV7-2, the J call TRBJ2-1; the match to TRBD2 covers 11 bases. Germline V lookup: CDR1 SGHTA, CDR2 FQGNSA. There are 15 residues in the CDR3. The V gene end was trimmed by 1 base and the J gene end by 6 bases; junction bases not matched to a gene: 2. The DNA for the CDR3 is TGTGCCAGCAGCTTAGTCCTAGCGGGGGGCAATGAGCAGTTCTTC. It translates to CASSLVLAGGNEQFF.

J is TRBJ2-5 and V is TRBV18; 8 nucleotides agree with TRBD2. V shed 6 bases and J 2 bases; nucleotides not matched to a gene: 11. The CDR3 sequence is 16 residues long. Germline V gene lookup returns CDR1 KGHSH and CDR2 LQKENI. The CDR3 loop reads CASSRTTSAYQETQYF. In nucleotides, the CDR3 is TGTGCCAGCTCTCGGACGACTAGCGCCTATCAAGAGACCCAGTACTTC. Full variable domain (remainder filled in from reference TRBV18 and TRBJ2-5): NAGVMQNPRHLVRRRGQEARLRCSPMKGHSHVYWYRQLPEEGLKFMVYLQKENIIDESGMPKERFSAEFPKEGPSILRIQQVVRGDSAAYFCASSRTTSAYQETQYFGPGTRLLVL.

This clonotype occurred many times. The gene calls are TRBV29-1 and TRBJ2-7; 11 bases are a match to TRBD1. V was clipped by 5 bases and J by 3 bases; unmatched bases: 6. Per the germline V gene, CDR1 is SQVTM and CDR2 is ANQGSEA. CDR3 size: 14 residues. The CDR3 region has the DNA TGCAGCGTTTCTACCGGGACAGGGGGCTACGAGCAGTACTTC. It specifies CSVSTGTGGYEQYF.

The table lists this clonotype with a few counts. The chain employs TRBV19 and TRBJ2-2; 8 bases are shared with TRBD1. Germline lookup yields CDR1 LNHDA and CDR2 SQIVND (reference sequence). The CDR3 extends over 15 amino acids. V lost 2 bases to trimming and J lost 3 bases; unmatched junction nucleotides: 2. The CDR3 is CASSIQGADTGELFF. CDR3 sequence (DNA): TGTGCCAGTAGTATACAGGGGGCTGACACCGGGGAGCTGTTTTTT.

This chain joins TRBV18 and TRBJ1-1; no firm D call. CDR1 and CDR2 from the germline V gene are KGHSH and LQKENI. V lost 2 bases and J 3 bases, leaving 7 bases between the germline ends. The CDR3 runs 13 residues. The CDR3 protein is CASSPGRDTEAFF. For the CDR3, the DNA is TGTGCCAGCTCACCAGGGAGGGACACTGAAGCTTTCTTT.

This clonotype has a count of ten or more. The rearrangement joins TRBV2 to TRBJ1-6, with no clear D. Germline V gene data show CDR1 as SNHLY and CDR2 as FYNNEI. The germline V and J ends were trimmed by 2 bases and 10 bases, with 12 bases remaining between them. The CDR3 has 14 amino acids. This CDR3 is CASSEPGRRSPLHF. CDR3 DNA: TGTGCCAGCAGTGAACCCGGCAGAAGGTCACCCCTCCACTTT.